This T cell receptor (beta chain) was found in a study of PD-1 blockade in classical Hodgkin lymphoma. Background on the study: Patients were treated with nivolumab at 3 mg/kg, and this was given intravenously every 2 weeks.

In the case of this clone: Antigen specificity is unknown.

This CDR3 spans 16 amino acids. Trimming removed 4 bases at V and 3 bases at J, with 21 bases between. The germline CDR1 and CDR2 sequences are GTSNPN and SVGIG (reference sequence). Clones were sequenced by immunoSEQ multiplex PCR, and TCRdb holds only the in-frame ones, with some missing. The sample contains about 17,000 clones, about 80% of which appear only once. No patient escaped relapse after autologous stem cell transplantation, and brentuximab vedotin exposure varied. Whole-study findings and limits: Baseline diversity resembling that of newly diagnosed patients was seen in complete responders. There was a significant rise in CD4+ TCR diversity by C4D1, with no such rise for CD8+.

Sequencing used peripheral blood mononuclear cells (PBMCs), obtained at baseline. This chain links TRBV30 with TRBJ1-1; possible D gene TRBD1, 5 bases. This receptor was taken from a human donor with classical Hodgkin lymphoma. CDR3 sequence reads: CAWTITGTLWDTEAFF. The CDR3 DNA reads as TGTGCCTGGACAATCACAGGTACGTTGTGGGACACTGAAGCTTTCTTT.